These 26 T cell receptor beta chains share one sample of origin, sequenced in a study of blood T cell repertoires in COVID-19. Assay: immunoSEQ multiplex PCR; the TCRdb copy retains only in-frame clones and omits some. This sample has 210,000 or so clones, with over 75% found just once. Material for sequencing was peripheral blood. The source is a man aged 45-65 years with acute or convalescent COVID-19.

The chain links TRBV6-5 to TRBJ1-1; D gene ambiguous. Germline lookup yields CDR1 MNHEY and CDR2 SVGAGI. The CDR3 has 12 amino acids. The V end lost 4 bases, the J end lost 0 bases, and 3 bases lay between the germline ends. The CDR3 DNA sequence: TGTGCCAGCAGTTCTATGAACACTGAAGCTTTCTTT. Amino acids: CASSSMNTEAFF.

There are a few counts of this clone. The chain employs TRBV5-1 and TRBJ1-2; tentative D call: TRBD1 (5 bases). This CDR3 is built from 17 residues. Looked up from germline, CDR1 is SGHRS and CDR2 is YFSETQ. V lost 3 bases, J lost 5 bases, and 23 bases lay in between. CDR3 protein: CASSSSGPGRERYGYTF. As DNA, the CDR3 is TGCGCCAGCAGCTCATCAGGCCCCGGCAGGGAACGTTATGGCTACACCTTC.

The chain recombines TRBV6-2 or TRBV6-3 with TRBJ2-7, with TRBD1 identical over 10 bases. The CDR3 has 16 amino acids. V was clipped by 2 bases and J by 0 bases; unmatched bases: 4. Germline V gives CDR1 MNHEY, CDR2 SVGEGT. This CDR3 is CASSYPTGGLSYEQYF. The CDR3 DNA follows: TGTGCCAGCAGTTACCCGACAGGGGGCCTCTCCTACGAGCAGTACTTC.

The chain has TRBV6-1 and TRBJ2-1; possibly TRBD2 for D (6 bases). The germline V and J ends were trimmed by 0 bases and 7 bases, with 13 bases remaining between them. Germline assignment: CDR1 MNHNS and CDR2 SASEGT. CDR3 length: 15 amino acids. The CDR3 protein is CASSEAAAGRNEQFF. The CDR3 DNA follows: TGTGCCAGCAGTGAAGCGGCGGCAGGGAGGAATGAGCAGTTCTTC.

The chain recombines TRBV18 with TRBJ2-5, with TRBD2 matching 9 bases. Germline CDR1 is KGHSH and CDR2 is LQKENI. V lost 5 bases and J lost 5; bases outside the gene matches: 15. The CDR3 is 17 amino acids. CDR3 protein: CASSGLAGSYLRETQYF. In nucleotides, the CDR3 is TGTGCCAGCTCAGGCCTAGCGGGGAGCTACCTCAGGGAGACCCAGTACTTC.

This chain links TRBV27 with TRBJ2-7; a weak D match, TRBD1 (5 bases). The germline CDR1 and CDR2 sequences are MNHEY and SMNVEV (reference sequence). The V and J ends lost 3 bases and 0 bases respectively, with 9 bases between them. This CDR3 region has 14 residues. The DNA of the CDR3 is TGTGCCAGCAGTTTCCAGGGTCCCTCCTACGAGCAGTACTTC. This translates into CASSFQGPSYEQYF.

CDR3 nucleotides: TGTGCCAGTAGTATGAACAGGGGGAGCTCCTACAATGAGCAGTTCTTC. Its translation: CASSMNRGSSYNEQFF. The V gene is TRBV19, the J gene TRBJ2-1; 8 nucleotides align to TRBD1. The V gene end was trimmed by 3 bases and the J gene end by 0 bases; junction bases not matched to a gene: 4. The CDR3 length is 16 residues. CDR1 is LNHDA and CDR2 is SQIVND in the germline V gene (reference sequence). The whole variable domain, remainder taken from reference TRBV19 and TRBJ2-1, is DGGITQSPKYLFRKEGQNVTLSCEQNLNHDAMYWYRQDPGQGLRLIYYSQIVNDFQKGDIAEGYSVSREKKESFPLTVTSAQKNPTAFYLCASSMNRGSSYNEQFFGPGTRLTVL.

CDR3 residues: CASSEFYTSDEKLFF. The CDR3 DNA reads TGTGCCAGCAGTGAATTCTATACTTCTGATGAAAAACTGTTTTTT. V gene TRBV25-1 combines with J gene TRBJ1-4; no firm D call. Trimming cost V 1 base and J 6 bases, with 12 bases left between them. This CDR3 comprises 15 residues. From germline, CDR1 is MGHDK and CDR2 SYGVNS.

Turning to this clone: The sample contains more than one DNA sequence encoding this CDR3. The chain joins TRBV5-1 to TRBJ1-3; D not resolved. V lost 0 bases and J 1 base, leaving 8 bases between the germline ends. Germline V gene lookup returns CDR1 SGHRS and CDR2 YFSETQ. The CDR3 spans 15 residues. CDR3 nucleotide sequence: TGCGCCAGCAGCTTGGACTGGAGTTCTGGAAACACCATATATTTT. This codes for CASSLDWSSGNTIYF. Supplemented by reference TRBV5-1 and TRBJ1-3, the full variable domain reads KAGVTQTPRYLIKTRGQQVTLSCSPISGHRSVSWYQQTPGQGLQFLFEYFSETQRNKGNFPGRFSGRQFSNSRSEMNVSTLELGDSALYLCASSLDWSSGNTIYFGEGSWLTVV.

V usage is TRBV7-6 and J usage is TRBJ1-1; D may be TRBD1 (6 bases). Germline assignment: CDR1 SGHVS and CDR2 FNYEAQ. Trimming took off 3 bases at V and 2 bases at J, with 7 bases between the two ends. The CDR3 consists of 13 residues. CDR3 region: CASSFRGNTEAFF. The CDR3 bases are TGTGCCAGCAGCTTCAGGGGCAACACTGAAGCTTTCTTT.

This clone was counted between two and nine times. Other nucleotide sequences from this sample produce the same CDR3. V is TRBV14 and J is TRBJ1-6; TRBD1 might be the D (5 bases). The CDR3 covers 14 residues. Germline V CDR1 and CDR2: SGHDN, FVKESK. V lost 0 bases to trimming and J lost 7 bases, with 7 bases between them. CDR3 in amino acids: CASSQDRGNSPLHF. CDR3 sequence (DNA): TGTGCCAGCAGCCAAGATAGGGGCAATTCACCCCTCCACTTT.

A single count supports this clone. The chain recombines TRBV19 with TRBJ2-1; 10 positions agree with TRBD1. Germline V lookup: CDR1 LNHDA, CDR2 SQIVND (reference sequence). V lost 2 bases to trimming and J lost 8 bases; unmatched junction nucleotides: 6. The CDR3 spans 15 residues. Here the CDR3 reads CASSIRQGARDEQFF. The CDR3 DNA is TGTGCCAGTAGTATACGACAGGGGGCACGGGATGAGCAGTTCTTC.

The chain combines TRBV6-1 with TRBJ2-7; perhaps TRBD1 as D (6 bases). The CDR3 is 15 amino acids. CDR1 and CDR2 from the germline V gene are MNHNS and SASEGT. V was shortened by 2 bases and J by 2 bases, with 13 bases between the two germline ends. The CDR3: CASSELTGPTYEQYF. The CDR3 DNA reads TGTGCCAGCAGTGAACTCACAGGGCCTACCTACGAGCAGTACTTC.

The chain couples TRBV2 to TRBJ1-3; 7 bases are shared with TRBD1. The germline CDR1 and CDR2 sequences are SNHLY and FYNNEI. After removal of 6 bases from V and 1 base from J, the junction contained 9 bases not matched to a gene. CDR3 size: 16 residues. The CDR3 loop is CASSRQGRGSGNTIYF. The CDR3 nucleotides read TGTGCCAGCAGCCGACAGGGAAGGGGGTCTGGAAACACCATATATTTT.

V gene TRBV30 combines with J gene TRBJ1-4; D might be TRBD1 (6 bases). The CDR3 has 13 amino acids. The ends were cut back, 4 bases at V and 7 bases at J, with 13 bases in the middle. CDR1 GTSNPN and CDR2 SVGIG come from the germline V gene (reference sequence). CDR3 region: CAWKQGTSEKLFF. The DNA for the CDR3 is TGTGCCTGGAAACAGGGAACCAGTGAAAAACTGTTTTTT.

The chain has TRBV18 and TRBJ2-3; D unclear. Germline CDR1 is KGHSH and CDR2 is LQKENI. The CDR3 is made up of 14 amino acids. V was shortened by 3 bases and J by 6 bases, with 13 bases between the two germline ends. The CDR3 region is CASSPEGVRDTQYF. The CDR3 DNA follows: TGTGCCAGCTCACCCGAAGGAGTCCGGGATACGCAGTATTTT.

The chain employs TRBV5-8 and TRBJ1-1; maybe TRBD1 (5 bases). This CDR3 is 16 amino acids long. V was clipped by 4 bases and J by 4 bases, with 20 bases between them. Per germline, CDR1 SGHTS and CDR2 YDEGEE. This chain's CDR3 is CASSLTGAHGGTEAFF. CDR3 DNA sequence: TGTGCCAGCAGCCTTACCGGGGCCCACGGGGGCACTGAAGCTTTCTTT.

The V and J genes are TRBV4-2 and TRBJ2-1; maybe TRBD2 (6 bases). The germline V and J ends were trimmed by 1 base and 4 bases, with 14 bases remaining between them. This CDR3 has 16 amino acids. Germline V CDR1 and CDR2: LGHNA, YNFKEQ. The CDR3 DNA follows: TGTGCCAGCAGCCAAGCCGCGGGACCCCAGTACAATGAGCAGTTCTTC. This codes for CASSQAAGPQYNEQFF.

In DNA, the CDR3 is TGCGCCAGCAGCTTGCCTAGCGGGGGGGCCCGTGAGCAGTTCTTC. Protein product: CASSLPSGGAREQFF. The V and J genes are TRBV5-1 and TRBJ2-1, with 12 bases fitting TRBD2. Trimming removed 1 base from V and 9 bases from J; junction bases left unmatched: 5. The CDR3 consists of 15 residues. Germline CDR1 is SGHRS and CDR2 is YFSETQ.

This clone was detected a few times. A far larger clone is just one base off, so this is likely a read error. This sequence joins TRBV5-6 and TRBJ1-2, with D perhaps matching TRBD1 (6 bases). V was shortened by 1 base and J by 4 bases, with 8 bases between the two germline ends. The CDR3 totals 13 residues. CDR1 is SGHDT, CDR2 YYEEEE, per germline. CDR3 sequence reads: CASSLRGGYGYTF. CDR3 sequence (DNA): TGTGCCAGCAGCTTGAGGGGGGGCTATGGCTACACCTTC.

A single count supports this clone. This chain uses TRBV5-1 with TRBJ1-4; 7 bases match TRBD1. The CDR3 length is 17 residues. In germline, CDR1 is SGHRS, CDR2 YFSETQ. Trimming removed 0 bases from V and 0 bases from J; junction bases left unmatched: 5. This chain's CDR3 is CASSLAGTAATNEKLFF. CDR3 DNA sequence: TGCGCCAGCAGCTTGGCTGGGACAGCCGCAACTAATGAAAAACTGTTTTTT. Full variable domain (remainder filled in from reference TRBV5-1 and TRBJ1-4): KAGVTQTPRYLIKTRGQQVTLSCSPISGHRSVSWYQQTPGQGLQFLFEYFSETQRNKGNFPGRFSGRQFSNSRSEMNVSTLELGDSALYLCASSLAGTAATNEKLFFGSGTQLSVL.

J is TRBJ2-2 and V is TRBV7-6, with D possibly being TRBD1 (6 bases). This CDR3 has 15 residues. From germline, CDR1 is SGHVS and CDR2 FNYEAQ. V was pared by 2 bases and J by 0 bases, with 7 bases between. CDR3 DNA: TGTGCCAGCAGCTTAAACAGGGCGAACACCGGGGAGCTGTTTTTT. It codes for CASSLNRANTGELFF.

The rearrangement joins TRBV28 to TRBJ1-1; tentative D call: TRBD1 (5 bases). The CDR3 runs 14 residues. Trimming stripped 7 bases from V and 4 bases from J, with 16 bases between. The germline gives CDR1 MDHEN, CDR2 SYDVKM. The CDR3 coding sequence is TGTGCCAGCACTGGCCACGCCGGGGGCACTGAAGCTTTCTTT. As protein: CASTGHAGGTEAFF.

V usage is TRBV10-1 and J usage is TRBJ2-7; D not resolved. Germline loops: CDR1 WNHNN, CDR2 SYGVQD (reference sequence). V lost 3 bases, J lost 2 bases, and 8 bases lay in between. This CDR3 has 13 amino acids. In nucleotides, the CDR3 is TGCGCCAGCAGTGAAGTTGGCACCTACGAGCAGTACTTC. This encodes CASSEVGTYEQYF.

This clone was seen just once. The rearrangement uses TRBV7-3 and TRBJ1-1; D is ambiguous. This CDR3 is built from 14 residues. Germline CDR1 is SGHTA and CDR2 is FQGTGA. V was pared by 0 bases and J by 11 bases, with 16 bases between. In DNA, the CDR3 is TGTGCCAGCAGCTTAACGGCGGGCCGGGAAGGGGCTTTCTTT. This codes for CASSLTAGREGAFF.

J is TRBJ1-1 and V is TRBV6-5, with no clear D. Between the trimmed V and J ends, which lost 7 bases and 1 base, there was a span of 10 bases. The CDR3 has 13 amino acids. From germline, CDR1 is MNHEY and CDR2 SVGAGI. CDR3: CASTQTGNTEAFF. In DNA form, the CDR3 reads TGTGCCAGCACCCAAACGGGGAACACTGAAGCTTTCTTT.